This T cell receptor (beta chain) was sequenced during a study of T-cell memory formation after mild COVID-19. This CDR3 spans 18 amino acids. Germline CDR1 reads MGHRA; CDR2 reads YSYEKL. TCRdb re-derived calls from the 5' RACE reads in MiXCR, one entry per CDR3 protein. The sample contains about 390,000 distinct CDR3 sequences, approximately 15% of which appear only once. Overall study findings and caveats: Certain responding clones were present in pre-infection memory, suggesting participation of cross-reactive memory. Clones contracting across day 15 to 85 had a balanced CD4/CD8 profile; later expanding clones leaned CD4+.

Of note for this clonotype: Its matching antigen is unknown. Germline and junction disagree at one end, which may indicate a read error.

J is TRBJ2-2 and V is TRBV4-1, with 10 bases aligning to TRBD1. The TCR comes from a man between 18 and 35 years old who had mild COVID-19 (a few samples of this study predate the infection). Cell type and time point are not known. Sequencing was done on a sample of PBMCs or a T cell subset sorted from them (not recorded which). The CDR3 DNA follows: TGCGCCAGCAGCCAACTGGACAGGGGGGTTCGGAACACAGGGGAGCTGTTTTTT. Its protein product is CASSQLDRGVRNTGELFF.